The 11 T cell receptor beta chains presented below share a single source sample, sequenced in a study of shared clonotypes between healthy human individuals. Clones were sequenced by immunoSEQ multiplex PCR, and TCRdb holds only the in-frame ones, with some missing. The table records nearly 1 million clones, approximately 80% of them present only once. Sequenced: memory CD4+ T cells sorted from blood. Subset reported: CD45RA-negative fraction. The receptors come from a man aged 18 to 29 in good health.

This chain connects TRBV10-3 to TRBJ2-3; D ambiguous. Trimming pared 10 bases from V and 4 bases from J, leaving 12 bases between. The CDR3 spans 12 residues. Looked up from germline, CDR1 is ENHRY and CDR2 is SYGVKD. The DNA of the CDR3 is TGTGCCACCTACCGTGGGGCAGATACGCAGTATTTT. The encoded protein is CATYRGADTQYF.

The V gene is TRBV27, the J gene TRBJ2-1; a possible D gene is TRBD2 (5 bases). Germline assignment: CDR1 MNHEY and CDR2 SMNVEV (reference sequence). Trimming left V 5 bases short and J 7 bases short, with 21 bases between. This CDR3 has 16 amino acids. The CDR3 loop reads CASSPPMVGVRNEQFF. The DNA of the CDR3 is TGTGCCAGCAGTCCTCCCATGGTGGGAGTTAGGAATGAGCAGTTCTTC.

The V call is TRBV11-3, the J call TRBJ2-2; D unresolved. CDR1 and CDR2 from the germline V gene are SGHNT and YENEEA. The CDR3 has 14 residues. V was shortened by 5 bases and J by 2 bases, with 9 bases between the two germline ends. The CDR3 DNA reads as TGTGCCAGCAGCCCTGGTGGCAACACCGGGGAGCTGTTTTTT. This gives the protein CASSPGGNTGELFF.

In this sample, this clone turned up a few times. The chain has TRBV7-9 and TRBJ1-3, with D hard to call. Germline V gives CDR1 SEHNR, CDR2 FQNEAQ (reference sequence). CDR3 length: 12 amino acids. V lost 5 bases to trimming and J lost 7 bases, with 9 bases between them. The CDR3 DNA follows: TGTGCCAGCAGCCTTTTAGGCAACACCATATATTTT. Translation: CASSLLGNTIYF.

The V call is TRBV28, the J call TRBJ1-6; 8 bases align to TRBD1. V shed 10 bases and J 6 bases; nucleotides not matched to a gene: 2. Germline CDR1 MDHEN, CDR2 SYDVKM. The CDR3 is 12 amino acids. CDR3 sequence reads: CATQGVNSPLHF. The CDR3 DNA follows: TGTGCCACACAGGGGGTTAATTCACCCCTCCACTTT. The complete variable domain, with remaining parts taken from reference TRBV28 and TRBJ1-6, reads DVKVTQSSRYLVKRTGEKVFLECVQDMDHENMFWYRQDPGLGLRLIYFSYDVKMKEKGDIPEGYSVSREKKERFSLILESASTNQTSMYLCATQGVNSPLHFGNGTRLTVT.

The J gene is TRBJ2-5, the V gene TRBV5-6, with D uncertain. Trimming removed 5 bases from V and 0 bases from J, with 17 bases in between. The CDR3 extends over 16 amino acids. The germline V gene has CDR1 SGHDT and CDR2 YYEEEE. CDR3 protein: CASSGSSSQYQETQYF. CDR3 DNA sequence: TGTGCCAGCAGTGGGTCTAGTTCCCAGTACCAAGAGACCCAGTACTTC.

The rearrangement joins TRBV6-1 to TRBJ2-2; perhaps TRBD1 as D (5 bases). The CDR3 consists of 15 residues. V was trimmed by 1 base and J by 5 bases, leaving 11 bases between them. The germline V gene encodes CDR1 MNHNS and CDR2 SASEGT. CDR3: CASSEGRRGTGELFF. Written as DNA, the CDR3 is TGTGCCAGCAGTGAAGGAAGAAGGGGTACCGGGGAGCTGTTTTTT.

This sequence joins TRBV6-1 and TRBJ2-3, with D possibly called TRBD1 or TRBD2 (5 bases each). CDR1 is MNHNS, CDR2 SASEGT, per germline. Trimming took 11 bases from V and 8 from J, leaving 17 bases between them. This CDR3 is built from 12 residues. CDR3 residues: CAHNGDGVTQYF. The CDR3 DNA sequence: TGTGCCCACAACGGGGACGGGGTTACGCAGTATTTT.

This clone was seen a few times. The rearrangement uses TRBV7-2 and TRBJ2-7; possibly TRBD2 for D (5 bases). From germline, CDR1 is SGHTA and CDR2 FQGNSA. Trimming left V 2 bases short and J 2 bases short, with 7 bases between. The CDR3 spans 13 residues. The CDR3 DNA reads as TGTGCCAGCAGCTTACAGCGGACCTACGAGCAGTACTTC. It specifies CASSLQRTYEQYF.

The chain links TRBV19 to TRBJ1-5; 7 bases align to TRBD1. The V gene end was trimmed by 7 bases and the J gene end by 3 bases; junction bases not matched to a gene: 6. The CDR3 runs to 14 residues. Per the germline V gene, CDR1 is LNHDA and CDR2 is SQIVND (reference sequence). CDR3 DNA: TGTGCCAGTACTTACAGGGGTATCAATCAGCCCCAGCATTTT. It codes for CASTYRGINQPQHF.

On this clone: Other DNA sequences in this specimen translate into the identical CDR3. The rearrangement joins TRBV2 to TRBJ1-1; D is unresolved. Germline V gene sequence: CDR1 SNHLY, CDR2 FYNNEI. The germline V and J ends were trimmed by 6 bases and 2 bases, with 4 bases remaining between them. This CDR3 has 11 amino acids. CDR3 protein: CASSRNTEAFF. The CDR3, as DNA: TGTGCCAGCAGCCGTAACACTGAAGCTTTCTTT.